The clone carrying this TCR beta chain was seen only a few times. Its antigen remains unidentified. This record comes from a study of T-cell reconstitution after alpha-beta-depleted transplantation in children. Germline lookup yields CDR1 SEHNR and CDR2 FQNEAQ (reference sequence). With 1 base removed from V and 9 bases from J, the gap between germline ends came to 8 bases. The CDR3 length is 12 residues. General study points: T-cell numbers and diversity one year post-transplant derived largely from freshly generated T cells. At day 60, the high TCRbeta diversity found in some patients originated from recipient T cells and thymic progenitors that had survived. In patients about two months after transplant, alpha-beta T cells reportedly arose from several hundred expanded graft clones.

The TCRbeta library incorporated unique molecular identifiers. TCRdb ran MiXCR on the PCR reads and lists one entry per CDR3 protein. The table has about 400,000 distinct CDR3 sequences, 15% to 20% seen once. Sequencing used PBMCs, mostly from graft donor cells, obtained 360 days after TCRalphabeta/CD19-depleted stem cell transplant. This rearrangement joins TRBV7-9 to TRBJ2-3; D ambiguous. The clonotype originates from a boy younger than two who had a stem cell transplant for Wiskott-Aldrich syndrome, so the T cells may come from the graft donor. DNA for the CDR3: TGTGCCAGCAGCTTAGTGGATTGGACGCAGTATTTT. Its protein product is CASSLVDWTQYF.